Presented here are 11 T cell receptor beta chains from one specimen sequenced in a study of radiation and T cells in renal cell carcinoma. As for time point: baseline pretreatment blood. The treatment denotes: 15 Gy SBRT to primary tumor, nephrectomy 4 weeks later. Some clones are missing from TCRdb's copy, which holds only in-frame ones; the method was immunoSEQ multiplex PCR. This sample has more than 140,000 clones, with around 78% found just once. The sample here was blood, taken from a patient whose treatment included radiotherapy and nephrectomy. The receptors derive from a woman aged 50 to 60 with renal cell carcinoma.

The chain employs TRBV6-5 and TRBJ2-3; D is unresolved. V was clipped by 6 bases and J by 5 bases, with 6 bases between them. Germline CDR1 is MNHEY and CDR2 is SVGAGI. CDR3 length: 11 residues. The CDR3 is CASSSGDTQYF. The CDR3 DNA follows: TGTGCCAGCAGCTCGGGAGATACGCAGTATTTT.

The rearrangement uses TRBV30 and TRBJ1-1; D call uncertain. CDR1 is GTSNPN, CDR2 SVGIG, per germline (reference sequence). V was cut by 0 bases and J by 0 bases, with 11 bases left in between. The CDR3 is 15 amino acids. The CDR3 loop reads CAWSVGGILNTEAFF. Written as DNA, the CDR3 is TGTGCCTGGAGTGTAGGAGGGATTTTGAACACTGAAGCTTTCTTT. Full variable domain (outside the CDR3, taken from reference TRBV30 and TRBJ1-1): SQTIHQWPATLVQPVGSPLSLECTVEGTSNPNLYWYRQAAGRGLQLLFYSVGIGQISSEVPQNLSASRPQDRQFILSSKKLLLSDSGFYLCAWSVGGILNTEAFFGQGTRLTVV.

As regards this clone: Additional DNA sequences in this sample encode the identical CDR3. This rearrangement joins TRBV7-9 to TRBJ2-7; possible D gene TRBD2, 6 bases. CDR3 length equals 14 residues. V lost 0 bases, J lost 3 bases, and 9 bases lay in between. Per germline, CDR1 SEHNR and CDR2 FQNEAQ (reference sequence). The CDR3 protein is CASSLAGGGYEQYF. CDR3 bases: TGTGCCAGCAGCTTAGCGGGGGGAGGCTACGAGCAGTACTTC.

This clone was observed a few times. The chain employs TRBV7-2 and TRBJ2-5; 8 bases agree with TRBD1. Germline V gene lookup returns CDR1 SGHTA and CDR2 FQGNSA. Trimming removed 5 bases from V and 7 bases from J; junction bases left unmatched: 6. The CDR3 covers 13 residues. CDR3: CASSNGQGRTQYF. DNA of the CDR3: TGTGCCAGCAGCAACGGACAGGGTAGGACCCAGTACTTC.

This clone was seen just once. The V gene is TRBV6-6, the J gene TRBJ1-2; 8 bases fit TRBD1. The CDR3 sequence is 15 residues long. Germline CDR1 and CDR2: MNHNY and SVGAGI (reference sequence). The V segment lost 4 bases and the J segment 4 bases; nucleotides outside the gene matches: 8. The CDR3 DNA follows: TGTGCCAGCAGTTTCACCGGACAGGGAACCTATGGCTACACCTTC. This sequence encodes CASSFTGQGTYGYTF.

V gene TRBV7-2 combines with J gene TRBJ1-2; maybe TRBD1 (6 bases). The CDR3 is 13 residues long. Trimming took off 5 bases at V and 8 bases at J, with 15 bases between the two ends. CDR1 is SGHTA and CDR2 is FQGNSA in the germline V gene. CDR3 in DNA: TGTGCCAGCAGCCCAGAGACAGGAGGGGGCTACACCTTC. Residues: CASSPETGGGYTF.

The chain has TRBV6-5 and TRBJ2-5; no firm D call. CDR1 is MNHEY and CDR2 is SVGAGI in the germline V gene. Deletions cut 6 bases from V and 1 base from J, with 9 bases between. The CDR3 has 13 amino acids. The CDR3 nucleotides read TGTGCCAGCAGGAAGGGAACCCAAGAGACCCAGTACTTC. It yields the protein CASRKGTQETQYF.

The chain uses TRBV6-5 and TRBJ2-3, with TRBD1 matching over 8 bases. Germline V gene sequence: CDR1 MNHEY, CDR2 SVGAGI. Trimming took 2 bases from V and 0 from J; bases not matched to a gene: 4. There are 16 residues in the CDR3. The CDR3 DNA follows: TGTGCCAGCAGTTACACGGACAGGGCGAGCACAGATACGCAGTATTTT. Translating it yields CASSYTDRASTDTQYF.

The chain is built from TRBV5-8 and TRBJ2-1; TRBD2 agrees at 12 bases. From germline, CDR1 is SGHTS and CDR2 YDEGEE. The CDR3 runs to 17 residues. V was clipped by 2 bases and J by 9 bases; unmatched bases: 12. CDR3 sequence: CASSFFTGTSGLGEQFF. The CDR3 DNA reads TGTGCCAGCAGCTTTTTCACCGGGACTAGCGGGCTCGGTGAGCAGTTCTTC.

This clone was found once. The V gene is TRBV10-3, the J gene TRBJ2-5; a weak D match, TRBD2 (5 bases). V lost 4 bases and J 4 bases, leaving 10 bases between the germline ends. The length of the CDR3 is 13 residues. From germline, CDR1 is ENHRY and CDR2 SYGVKD. CDR3 sequence (DNA): TGTGCCATCAGTGCAATCGAGGGAGAGACCCAGTACTTC. It translates to CAISAIEGETQYF.

This clone has only a few counts. The V gene is TRBV30, the J gene TRBJ1-6; TRBD1 matches 7 bases. V was pared by 0 bases and J by 7 bases, with 6 bases of the junction left unmatched. Germline V gene data show CDR1 as GTSNPN and CDR2 as SVGIG (reference sequence). The CDR3 covers 15 residues. The CDR3 DNA sequence: TGTGCCTGGAGTGTCAAGACAGGGTACAATTCACCCCTCCACTTT. This codes for CAWSVKTGYNSPLHF.